This entry features one T cell receptor beta chain sequence. The germline V gene has CDR1 SQVTM and CDR2 ANQGSEA. There are 15 residues in the CDR3. Together with a sample-barcoded 5' primer, a J-beta primer mix was included in a second PCR lasting roughly 6 to 12 cycles. Each CDR3 protein gets one entry after TCRdb re-called the 5' RACE reads with MiXCR. The sample has approximately 800,000 distinct CDR3 sequences; about 46% are singletons. Every donor gave roughly 9.2 milliliters of peripheral blood. Total RNA, at least 5 micrograms per sample, was extracted from PBMCs. This sample was taken from a study of blood T cells in healthy people across ages.

Specimen: blood. The clonotype originates from a man older than 75 in good health. V is TRBV29-1 and J is TRBJ2-1; TRBD1 matches at 11 bases. Judging by the DNA end, TRBJ2-7 fits better; the J call may be wrong. The CDR3, as DNA: TGCAGCGTCATCACCCGGGACAGGGGGTCAAACGAGCAGTACTTC. It encodes CSVITRDRGSNEQYF.